These 32 T cell receptor beta chains were all obtained from the same sample, sequenced in a study of T-cell memory formation after mild COVID-19. TCRdb recomputed calls from the 5' RACE reads with MiXCR, one row per CDR3 protein. The data hold some 600,000 distinct CDR3 sequences, with around 16% observed a single time. What was sequenced was PBMCs or a T cell subset sorted from them (not recorded which). Source of these receptors: an adult woman who had mild COVID-19 (a few samples of this study predate the infection). Cell type and time point are not known.

The rearrangement uses TRBV20-1 and TRBJ2-2; D unclear. V gave up 6 bases and J gave up 7 bases, with 12 bases separating them. The germline V gene has CDR1 DFQATT and CDR2 SNEGSKA (reference sequence). This CDR3 is 12 amino acids long. CDR3 sequence: CSAPVPGGELFF. DNA for the CDR3: TGCAGTGCGCCTGTCCCGGGCGGGGAGCTGTTTTTT.

The chain has TRBV27 and TRBJ2-5; 11 bases align to TRBD2. The CDR3 length is 18 residues. The V segment lost 4 bases and the J segment 3 bases; nucleotides outside the gene matches: 13. Germline V gene lookup returns CDR1 MNHEY and CDR2 SMNVEV (reference sequence). CDR3 sequence reads: CASSSLVVTSGRKETQYF. The CDR3 DNA sequence: TGTGCCAGCAGTTCCCTCGTCGTAACTAGCGGGAGAAAAGAGACCCAGTACTTC.

This clonotype was detected a few times. The chain joins TRBV28 to TRBJ2-1, with TRBD2 identical over 11 bases. The CDR3 length is 17 residues. CDR1 is MDHEN, CDR2 SYDVKM, per germline. Trimming removed 4 bases from V and 4 bases from J; junction bases left unmatched: 9. The CDR3 protein is CASSSPLSGRAYNEQFF. The CDR3 region has the DNA TGTGCCAGCAGTTCCCCCCTTAGCGGGAGGGCGTACAATGAGCAGTTCTTC.

This clonotype was detected only a few times. This chain uses TRBV7-6 with TRBJ1-1, with 7 bases aligning to TRBD1. The CDR3 runs 16 residues. V was clipped by 0 bases and J by 4 bases; unmatched bases: 8. Germline-derived CDR1 and CDR2 are SGHVS and FNYEAQ. CDR3 region: CASSLAGRTGGTEAFF. The CDR3 DNA sequence: TGTGCCAGCAGCTTAGCGGGTCGGACAGGAGGCACTGAAGCTTTCTTT.

This clonotype has just a few counts. The CDR3 region has the DNA TGTGCCAGCAGCCGGGACGTTGACTACGAGCAGTACTTC. Protein sequence: CASSRDVDYEQYF. The chain links TRBV13 to TRBJ2-7; the D call may be TRBD1 or TRBD2 (5 bases each). The V and J ends lost 5 bases and 3 bases respectively, with 11 bases between them. CDR3 length: 13 residues. Germline CDR1 is PRHDT and CDR2 is FYEKMQ (reference sequence).

This clonotype was seen a handful of times. The genes are TRBV4-2 and TRBJ1-5; a weak D match, TRBD1 (6 bases). Trimming took 0 bases from V and 4 from J, leaving 13 bases between them. From germline, CDR1 is LGHNA and CDR2 YNFKEQ. This CDR3 contains 16 residues. For the CDR3, the DNA is TGTGCCAGCAGCCAAGATAGGGCAGGGGTGAATCAGCCCCAGCATTTT. This sequence encodes CASSQDRAGVNQPQHF.

This clonotype was seen a few times. CDR3 loop: CSASRDGRGNQPQHF. CDR3 DNA sequence: TGCAGTGCTAGTAGGGACGGGAGGGGTAATCAGCCCCAGCATTTT. The V gene is TRBV20-1, the J gene TRBJ1-5; D might be TRBD1 (5 bases). Germline-derived CDR1 and CDR2 are DFQATT and SNEGSKA (reference sequence). The V and J ends lost 3 bases and 4 bases respectively, with 16 bases between them. This CDR3 is 15 amino acids long.

The chain has TRBV24-1 and TRBJ2-1; a possible D gene is TRBD1 (6 bases). Trimming left V 6 bases short and J 4 bases short, with 12 bases between. CDR3 size: 14 residues. Germline CDR1 KGHDR, CDR2 SFDVKD. CDR3 region: CATSPQGSYNEQFF. The CDR3 coding sequence is TGTGCCACCAGTCCCCAGGGGAGTTACAATGAGCAGTTCTTC.

This clonotype was detected a few times. DNA of the CDR3: TGTGCCAGCAGGTCGGGGAGCGTTGTCAGTCAGCCCCAGCATTTT. Protein sequence: CASRSGSVVSQPQHF. The chain has TRBV6-2 or TRBV6-3 and TRBJ1-5, with D hard to call. CDR1 and CDR2 (germline): MNHEY, SVGEGT. V was pared by 6 bases and J by 6 bases, with 18 bases between. The CDR3 spans 15 residues.

The V and J genes are TRBV5-8 and TRBJ1-5; D unclear. Trimming took 0 bases from V and 4 from J, leaving 11 bases between them. The CDR3 spans 15 residues. CDR1 SGHTS and CDR2 YDEGEE come from the germline V gene. This CDR3 is CASSLDSWGNQPQHF. The CDR3 region has the DNA TGTGCCAGCAGCTTGGACAGTTGGGGAAATCAGCCCCAGCATTTT.

The CDR3 DNA reads TGTGCCATTCTAGGAGGCGGACGGGGGGCAGATACGCAGTATTTT. Its protein product is CAILGGGRGADTQYF. The rearrangement joins TRBV7-9 to TRBJ2-3; 7 nucleotides agree with TRBD2. The ends lost 10 bases at V and 4 bases at J; junction bases unmatched: 14. In germline, CDR1 is SEHNR, CDR2 FQNEAQ (reference sequence). The CDR3 length is 15 residues.

V is TRBV24-1 and J is TRBJ2-1; 10 bases agree with TRBD2. Trimming took 5 bases from V and 4 from J; bases not matched to a gene: 7. The CDR3 has 16 residues. CDR1 is KGHDR and CDR2 is SFDVKD in the germline V gene. CDR3 bases: TGTGCCACCAGTGTTACTAGCGGGGCCGATTACAATGAGCAGTTCTTC. Amino acids: CATSVTSGADYNEQFF.

The rearrangement uses TRBV12-3 or TRBV12-4 and TRBJ1-2, with D maybe TRBD1 (5 bases). The CDR3 totals 16 residues. V lost 1 base and J 2 bases, leaving 14 bases between the germline ends. CDR3 bases: TGTGCCAGCAGTTTAGGTAGGGGCAGGCGAAACTATGGCTACACCTTC. Translated, it gives CASSLGRGRRNYGYTF.

This clonotype was seen only a few times. The chain links TRBV12-3 or TRBV12-4 to TRBJ2-7; perhaps TRBD1 as D (5 bases). This CDR3 contains 14 residues. V was pared by 6 bases and J by 6 bases, with 18 bases between. CDR3 nucleotides: TGTGCCAGCAGCCCTCAGGGTAGTGCCTTCGAGCAGTACTTC. Protein sequence: CASSPQGSAFEQYF.

The chain is built from TRBV20-1 and TRBJ2-7; unclear D gene. The CDR3 is 12 amino acids. Germline loops: CDR1 DFQATT, CDR2 SNEGSKA (reference sequence). Trimming cost V 5 bases and J 5 bases, with 13 bases left between them. In DNA, the CDR3 is TGCAGTGCTCACTCTGCGGCAAACGAGCAGTACTTC. Its translation is CSAHSAANEQYF.

This clonotype has only a few counts. The chain joins TRBV10-3 to TRBJ2-7; D possibly matches TRBD1 or TRBD2 (5 bases each). Trimming cost V 0 bases and J 6 bases, with 15 bases left between them. The CDR3 has 15 residues. Germline CDR1 is ENHRY and CDR2 is SYGVKD. The CDR3 region is CAISESLGSRGEQYF. CDR3 DNA sequence: TGTGCCATCAGTGAGTCGCTGGGGTCGAGGGGCGAGCAGTACTTC.

This clonotype has at least ten counts. The rearrangement links TRBV11-2 to TRBJ2-2; D may be TRBD1 (6 bases). This CDR3 has 15 residues. Trimming left V 5 bases short and J 2 bases short, with 12 bases between. Germline V gene lookup returns CDR1 SGHAT and CDR2 FQNNGV. In DNA, the CDR3 is TGTGCCAGCAGCCCTAACAGGGCCAACACCGGGGAGCTGTTTTTT. Amino acid sequence: CASSPNRANTGELFF.

This rearrangement joins TRBV6-2 or TRBV6-3 to TRBJ2-5; weak D call: TRBD1 (5 bases). Trimming removed 4 bases from V and 5 bases from J, with 11 bases in between. This CDR3 contains 13 residues. Germline CDR1 reads MNHEY; CDR2 reads SVGEGT. The CDR3 bases are TGTGCCAGCAGTTTACAAGGGGCGGAGACCCAGTACTTC. Its protein product is CASSLQGAETQYF.

This clonotype was observed a few times. The chain has TRBV27 and TRBJ2-3, with D uncertain. The CDR3 is made up of 18 amino acids. Germline CDR1 and CDR2: MNHEY and SMNVEV (reference sequence). Trimming left V 2 bases short and J 1 base short, with 19 bases between. CDR3 protein: CASSLRVGPPRGTDTQYF. CDR3 coding DNA: TGTGCCAGCAGTTTAAGGGTCGGACCCCCGCGTGGCACAGATACGCAGTATTTT.

V gene TRBV19 combines with J gene TRBJ2-6; TRBD1 might be the D (5 bases). V was cut by 6 bases and J by 0 bases, with 6 bases left in between. The germline V gene encodes CDR1 LNHDA and CDR2 SQIVND (reference sequence). The CDR3 is 14 amino acids. CDR3 loop: CASRQDSGANVLTF. In DNA form, the CDR3 reads TGTGCCAGTAGACAGGACTCTGGGGCCAACGTCCTGACTTTC.

V gene TRBV5-1 combines with J gene TRBJ2-2; D unclear. The CDR3 totals 16 residues. Germline V CDR1 and CDR2: SGHRS, YFSETQ. Trimming removed 5 bases at V and 1 base at J, with 15 bases between. CDR3 in amino acids: CASSLPPNRNTGELFF. DNA of the CDR3: TGCGCCAGCAGTCTTCCACCAAACAGGAACACCGGGGAGCTGTTTTTT.

A few counts support this clonotype. The rearrangement joins TRBV12-3 or TRBV12-4 to TRBJ2-1; TRBD1 aligns across 10 bases. Trimming removed 5 bases from V and 8 bases from J; junction bases left unmatched: 9. This CDR3 has 15 amino acids. The CDR3 loop is CASSRRDRGRDEQFF. The CDR3 DNA is TGTGCCAGCAGTCGCCGGGACAGGGGACGGGATGAGCAGTTCTTC.

The table lists this clonotype with a few counts. The chain carries TRBV9 and TRBJ2-5; 7 bases match TRBD2. V lost 0 bases to trimming and J lost 4 bases; unmatched junction nucleotides: 9. The CDR3 loop spans 16 amino acids. CDR1 is SGDLS, CDR2 YYNGEE, per germline. CDR3 nucleotides: TGTGCCAGCAGCGTAGGGGGAGCGGGGCGGGGAGAGACCCAGTACTTC. Its translation: CASSVGGAGRGETQYF.

This clonotype was detected only a few times. The gene calls are TRBV5-1 and TRBJ2-7, with 9 bases that match TRBD1. V lost 4 bases and J lost 6; bases outside the gene matches: 17. Per germline, CDR1 SGHRS and CDR2 YFSETQ. This CDR3 comprises 17 residues. The CDR3 DNA reads as TGCGCCAGCAGCCTTCAATCTACCGGGACAGGGCATACCGAGCAGTACTTC. Translated, it gives CASSLQSTGTGHTEQYF.

There are a few counts of this clonotype. V gene TRBV20-1 combines with J gene TRBJ2-3; D is unclear. The CDR3 sequence is 14 residues long. In germline, CDR1 is DFQATT, CDR2 SNEGSKA (reference sequence). V was pared by 0 bases and J by 4 bases, with 11 bases between. The DNA for the CDR3 is TGCAGTGCTAGAGACGCCAGGTGGGCAGATACGCAGTATTTT. It yields the protein CSARDARWADTQYF.

This clonotype was counted a few times. The CDR3 spells CASSQDLGAGGPDTQYF. In DNA form, the CDR3 reads TGTGCCAGCAGCCAAGATCTGGGAGCGGGGGGGCCAGATACGCAGTATTTT. The V call is TRBV14, the J call TRBJ2-3; 10 bases line up with TRBD2. This CDR3 spans 17 amino acids. V lost 0 bases, J lost 4 bases, and 7 bases stayed unmatched. The germline V gene encodes CDR1 SGHDN and CDR2 FVKESK.

This clonotype was counted only a few times. V is TRBV9 and J is TRBJ2-1; 10 nucleotides match TRBD2. V lost 0 bases to trimming and J lost 3 bases; unmatched junction nucleotides: 18. Germline lookup yields CDR1 SGDLS and CDR2 YYNGEE. CDR3 size: 21 residues. The CDR3, as DNA: TGTGCCAGCAGCGTAGGGTTGAGGCTAGCGGGGGCCCCAAGGGGCTACAATGAGCAGTTCTTC. This codes for CASSVGLRLAGAPRGYNEQFF.

CDR3 bases: TGTGCCAGCAGCTCACCGGGACAGGGGTCCGAAGCTTTCTTT. Amino acids: CASSSPGQGSEAFF. The rearrangement uses TRBV7-9 and TRBJ1-1; TRBD1 matches at 10 bases. The CDR3 has 14 residues. Unmatched junction bases numbered 7, after V lost 4 bases and J lost 8 bases. Germline lookup yields CDR1 SEHNR and CDR2 FQNEAQ (reference sequence).

This clonotype was detected only a few times. The V call is TRBV4-1, the J call TRBJ2-6, with a weak D call TRBD2 (5 bases). Trimming cost V 0 bases and J 0 bases, with 15 bases left between them. The CDR3 is 19 residues long. Germline V lookup: CDR1 MGHRA, CDR2 YSYEKL. CDR3 in amino acids: CASSQETLHGVSGANVLTF. CDR3 nucleotides: TGCGCCAGCAGCCAAGAGACACTACACGGGGTCTCTGGGGCCAACGTCCTGACTTTC.

This clonotype was detected only a few times. The V and J genes are TRBV3-1 and TRBJ2-1; D possibly matches TRBD1 or TRBD2 (5 bases each). The V gene's germline CDR1 is LGHDT and CDR2 YNNKEL (reference sequence). This CDR3 has 14 residues. With 7 bases removed from V and 5 bases from J, the gap between germline ends came to 15 bases. Written as DNA, the CDR3 is TGTGCCAGCAACGGGGCTCCCAGGAACAATGAGCAGTTCTTC. It encodes CASNGAPRNNEQFF.

V is TRBV7-2 and J is TRBJ2-1; TRBD2 matches 14 bases. The CDR3 runs to 15 residues. Trimming removed 5 bases from V and 6 bases from J; junction bases left unmatched: 3. Germline V gene sequence: CDR1 SGHTA, CDR2 FQGNSA. The CDR3 loop is CASSPTSGGGNEQFF. The CDR3 DNA is TGTGCCAGCAGCCCGACTAGCGGGGGGGGCAATGAGCAGTTCTTC. Full variable domain (rest looked up from reference TRBV7-2 and TRBJ2-1): GAGVSQSPSNKVTEKGKDVELRCDPISGHTALYWYRQSLGQGLEFLIYFQGNSAPDKSGLPSDRFSAERTGGSVSTLTIQRTQQEDSAVYLCASSPTSGGGNEQFFGPGTRLTVL.

As concerns this clonotype: Possible read error: a much larger clone is one base away. The chain has TRBV20-1 and TRBJ2-1; perhaps TRBD2 as D (6 bases). Trimming pared 3 bases from V and 8 bases from J, leaving 17 bases between. CDR1 DFQATT and CDR2 SNEGSKA come from the germline V gene (reference sequence). This CDR3 has 14 amino acids. DNA of the CDR3: TGCAGTGCTAGCTCTAGCGTGAGTTGGGATGAGCAGTTCTTC. Translation: CSASSSVSWDEQFF.